There are a few counts of the clone carrying this T cell receptor (beta chain). The antigen remains unidentified. The CDR3 consists of 17 residues. In germline, CDR1 is SGHRS, CDR2 YFSETQ. The trim removed 0 bases at V and 8 bases at J, leaving 11 bases unmatched. TCRdb re-analysed the 5' RACE reads in MiXCR, keeping a single row per CDR3 protein. Of 500,000 to 700,000 distinct CDR3 sequences in the sample, 7.1% were seen once. The data are from a study of identical twins. Points from the study as a whole: With monozygotic twins, out-of-frame TCR alpha sharing exceeded what models estimated. It was cross-sectional statistical analysis, not following the same donors, that the conclusions relied on.

With no exceptions, donors were healthy Caucasians. These data also formed part of another study, on yellow fever vaccine responses in identical twins.

The sample was PBMCs. The receptor was derived from a woman aged 18-29 years in good health. The chain employs TRBV5-1 and TRBJ2-2; 9 nucleotides align to TRBD1. The CDR3 DNA is TGCGCCAGCAGCTTGGAAAGACAGGGGGGCACACCGGGGGAGCTGTTTTTT. Its translation: CASSLERQGGTPGELFF.